This T cell receptor beta chain comes out of a study of cytomegalovirus exposure and HLA in healthy donors. TCRdb keeps only in-frame clones here, not all; method: immunoSEQ multiplex PCR. The table lists approximately 230,000 clones, roughly 87% of them singletons. Germline loops: CDR1 MNHNS, CDR2 SASEGT. Trimming stripped 7 bases from V and 9 bases from J, with 18 bases between. CDR3 length equals 13 residues. The sample taken for sequencing was PBMCs. V is TRBV6-1 and J is TRBJ1-1; D is possibly TRBD1 (6 bases). This sequence originates from a man between 18 and 35 years old in good health and CMV-seropositive. The CDR3: CASIMDKRGKAFF. In DNA form, the CDR3 reads TGTGCCAGCATCATGGACAAAAGGGGGAAAGCTTTCTTT.